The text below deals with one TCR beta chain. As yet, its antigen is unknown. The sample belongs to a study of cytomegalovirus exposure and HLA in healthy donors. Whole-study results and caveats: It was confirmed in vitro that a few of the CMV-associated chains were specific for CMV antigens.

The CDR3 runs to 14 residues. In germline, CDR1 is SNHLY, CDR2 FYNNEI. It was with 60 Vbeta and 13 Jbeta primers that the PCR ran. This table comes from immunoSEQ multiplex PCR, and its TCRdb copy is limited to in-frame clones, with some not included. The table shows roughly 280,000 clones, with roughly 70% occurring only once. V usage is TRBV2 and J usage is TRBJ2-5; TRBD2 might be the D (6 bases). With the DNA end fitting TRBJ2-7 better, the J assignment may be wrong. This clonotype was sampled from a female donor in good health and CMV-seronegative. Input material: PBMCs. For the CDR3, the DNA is TGTGCCAGCAGTGAGAGTAGCGGCCCCTACGAGCAGTACTTC. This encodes CASSESSGPYEQYF.